One and the same sample provided the 12 T cell receptor beta chains below, sequenced in a study of post-analysis software for immune sequencing data (dated by TCRdb to between 2014 and 2016). Libraries were built with PCR. TCRdb lists the instrument as Illumina HiSeq 2500. Unique molecular identifiers were incorporated into TCR beta cDNA libraries to reduce PCR and sequencing biases. TCRdb trimmed public reads at Q25 via fastp, called clones via MiXCR and kept in-frame beta chains. Under each unique CDR3 protein, matching rows form one entry showing the most common genes and DNA. This sample gives roughly 800,000 distinct CDR3 sequences in total; about 53% of them show up just once. The ten largest make up about 4.8% of the sample. The study at large found these results: Significantly higher frequencies in patients than in controls were found for a few TRBV segments, including TRBV5-6, TRBV5-1 and TRBV20-1.

The antigens of these receptors remain unknown. Sequencing was done on a sample of blood. These receptors were obtained from a girl between 5 and 17 years old with multiple sclerosis.

The CDR3 region has the DNA TGTGCCAGCAGTGAACCGGATCGGGCCCCGGCGGGGAATGAGCAGTACTTC. Residues: CASSEPDRAPAGNEQYF. The J gene is TRBJ2-7, the V gene TRBV25-1, with D perhaps TRBD2 (6 bases). The CDR3 length is 17 residues. Germline V gives CDR1 MGHDK, CDR2 SYGVNS. The V gene lost 2 bases and the J gene lost 7 bases, with 24 bases spanning the gap.

The count of this clonotype is one. The V gene is TRBV29-1, the J gene TRBJ2-1, with TRBD2 matching 12 bases. Germline lookup yields CDR1 SQVTM and CDR2 ANQGSEA. CDR3 length equals 14 residues. The ends lost 4 bases at V and 7 bases at J; junction bases unmatched: 5. CDR3 amino acids: CSVALLAGGNEQFF. CDR3 nucleotides: TGCAGCGTTGCTCTACTAGCGGGAGGAAATGAGCAGTTCTTC.

A single count supports this clonotype. The V gene is TRBV2, the J gene TRBJ1-6, with D possibly TRBD1 on 5 matching bases. Trimming removed 7 bases at V and 9 bases at J, with 16 bases between. Germline V gives CDR1 SNHLY, CDR2 FYNNEI. This CDR3 has 14 residues. For the CDR3, the DNA is TGTGCCAGCATGACAGCACCCACGGGTTCACCCCTCCACTTT. The encoded protein is CASMTAPTGSPLHF.

A word on this clonotype: This CDR3 fails to terminate in the conserved phenylalanine or tryptophan, so it likely reflects a read error. The chain carries TRBV29-1 and TRBJ1-2; D might be TRBD1 (5 bases). The CDR3 has 12 amino acids. Germline CDR1 SQVTM, CDR2 ANQGSEA. Trimming shortened V by 4 bases and J by 10 bases, and 16 bases separated the two germline ends. The CDR3 bases are TGCAGCGTTGCCGGGGTGGGACGGACCTACACCGTC. Amino acids: CSVAGVGRTYTV.

This chain joins TRBV5-6 and TRBJ1-1; 9 nucleotides align to TRBD1. The CDR3 runs to 17 residues. Germline trimming cut 4 bases from V and 1 base from J; bases unmatched to any gene: 11. Germline V gene data show CDR1 as SGHDT and CDR2 as YYEEEE. The CDR3 region is CASSIPGQGMRNTEAFF. In nucleotides, the CDR3 is TGTGCCAGCAGCATACCGGGACAGGGAATGCGGAACACTGAAGCTTTCTTT.

For this clonotype: The junction and the germline gene differ at one end; a read error may be behind it. The chain combines TRBV7-3 with TRBJ2-1; D is undetermined. This CDR3 spans 13 amino acids. The germline V gene encodes CDR1 SGHTA and CDR2 FQGTGA. The CDR3 coding sequence is TGCGCCAGCAGCTTATCCGCGAACAATGAGCAGTTCTTC. Translation gives CASSLSANNEQFF.

The chain is built from TRBV6-6 and TRBJ2-7; 10 positions agree with TRBD2. Germline CDR1 MNHNY, CDR2 SVGAGI (reference sequence). The CDR3 is 16 residues long. The J segment lost 0 bases and the V segment lost 4 bases, leaving 6 bases of the junction unmatched. The CDR3 DNA is TGTGCCAGCAGTTCTCCCCCTAGCGGGAGCTCCTACGAGCAGTACTTC. Its translation: CASSSPPSGSSYEQYF.

The table lists this clonotype with a few counts. This chain joins TRBV20-1 and TRBJ2-3; 11 positions match TRBD2. The CDR3 sequence is 16 residues long. The V segment lost 2 bases and the J segment 5 bases; nucleotides outside the gene matches: 9. CDR1 is DFQATT, CDR2 SNEGSKA, per germline (reference sequence). CDR3 sequence (DNA): TGCAGTGCTAGAAGGTTAGCGGGAGGGCCTAGAGATACGCAGTATTTT. Translated, it gives CSARRLAGGPRDTQYF.

Points on this clonotype: Compared with germline, one end of the junction differs, possibly owing to a read error. The chain combines TRBV9 with TRBJ1-2; no clear D gene. The CDR3 loop spans 13 amino acids. Germline CDR1 and CDR2: SGDLS and YYNGEE. CDR3 DNA: TGTGCCAGCAGCGTAGCCGAGAACTATGACTACACCTTC. This codes for CASSVAENYDYTF.

The gene calls are TRBV3-1 and TRBJ1-1; D unclear. Germline V CDR1 and CDR2: LGHDT, YNNKEL (reference sequence). V gave up 0 bases and J gave up 3 bases, with 11 bases separating them. This CDR3 has 15 amino acids. CDR3 loop: CASSQDPIVDTEAFF. CDR3 DNA: TGTGCCAGCAGCCAAGATCCGATAGTGGACACTGAAGCTTTCTTT.

The chain couples TRBV2 to TRBJ1-2; no reliable D call. Trimming left V 5 bases short and J 4 bases short, with 11 bases between. The CDR3 spans 13 residues. The germline gives CDR1 SNHLY, CDR2 FYNNEI. DNA for the CDR3: TGTGCCAGCAGTTATTATGAGAGCTATGGCTACACCTTC. It yields the protein CASSYYESYGYTF. Drawing the rest from reference TRBV2 and TRBJ1-2, the complete variable domain is EPEVTQTPSHQVTQMGQEVILRCVPISNHLYFYWYRQILGQKVEFLVSFYNNEISEKSEIFDDQFSVERPDGSNFTLKIRSTKLEDSAMYFCASSYYESYGYTFGSGTRLTVV.

This CDR3 reads CASELGTQYF. For the CDR3, the DNA is TGTGCCAGCGAACTCGGTACGCAGTATTTT. The chain combines TRBV6-6 with TRBJ2-3; D gene uncertain. Germline-derived CDR1 and CDR2 are MNHNY and SVGAGI (reference sequence). Trimming removed 8 bases at V and 8 bases at J, with 8 bases between. The CDR3 sequence is 10 residues long.